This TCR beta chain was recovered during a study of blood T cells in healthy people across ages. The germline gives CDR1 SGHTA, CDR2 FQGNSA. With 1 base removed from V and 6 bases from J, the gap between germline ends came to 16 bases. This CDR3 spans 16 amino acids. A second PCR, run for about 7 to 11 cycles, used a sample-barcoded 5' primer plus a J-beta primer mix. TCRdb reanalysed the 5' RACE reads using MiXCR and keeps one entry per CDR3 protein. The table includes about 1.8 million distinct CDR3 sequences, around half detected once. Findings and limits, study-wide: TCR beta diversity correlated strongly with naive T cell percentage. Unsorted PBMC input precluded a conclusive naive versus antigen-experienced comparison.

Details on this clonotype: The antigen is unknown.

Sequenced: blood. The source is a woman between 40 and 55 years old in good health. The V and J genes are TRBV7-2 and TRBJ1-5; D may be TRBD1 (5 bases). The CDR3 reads CASSLGGGPRVQPQHF. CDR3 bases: TGTGCCAGCAGCTTAGGGGGAGGCCCCAGGGTTCAGCCCCAGCATTTT.